This is a list of T cell receptor beta chains from one sample in a study of shared T cell receptors in the human thymus. Method: immunoSEQ multiplex PCR; TCRdb's copy keeps in-frame clones and lacks some. The sample records roughly 560,000 clones, around three quarters being singletons. These data were likewise used in another study, on human thymus T cells.

The sample taken for sequencing was thymocytes. These receptor sequences come from a boy in the first two years of life with a congenital heart defect. Both conserved end residues are part of each CDR3. A D gene is named only where the DNA matches it firmly. Rows may omit the clone size; those that give it use once, few, many or a size class.

size	D	J	V	CDR3	DNA
NA	NA	TRBJ1-1	TRBV29-1	CSVGETTVNTEAFF	TGCAGCGTTGGAGAGACAACCGTGAACACTGAAGCTTTCTTT
once	TRBD1	TRBJ2-7	TRBV7-2	CASSPRQGGRHEQYF	TGTGCCAGCAGCCCCCGACAGGGGGGTCGCCACGAGCAGTACTTC
NA	NA	TRBJ1-4	TRBV25-1	CASTTKGRPNEKLFF	TGTGCCAGCACAACCAAGGGGCGACCTAATGAAAAACTGTTTTTT
NA	NA	TRBJ1-1	TRBV7-2	CASSLARNTEAFF	TGTGCCAGCAGCTTAGCGCGGAACACTGAAGCTTTCTTT
few	NA	TRBJ1-3	TRBV7-9	CASSFRIMRYSGNTIYF	TGTGCCAGCAGCTTCAGGATCATGCGATACTCTGGAAACACCATATATTTT
NA	TRBD1	TRBJ1-2	TRBV18	CASSPDRGLYGYTF	TGTGCCAGCTCACCGGACAGGGGGCTGTATGGCTACACCTTC
NA	TRBD2	TRBJ2-5	TRBV2	CASSSLGTRQETQYF	TGTGCCAGCAGTTCCCTTGGGACTAGGCAAGAGACCCAGTACTTC
few	TRBD1	TRBJ2-7	TRBV14	CASSRQITGEPYEQYF	TGTGCCAGCAGCCGACAGATAACAGGGGAGCCCTACGAGCAGTACTTC
NA	TRBD1	TRBJ2-7	TRBV27	CASAAGTGNDEQYF	TGTGCCAGCGCCGCCGGGACAGGGAACGACGAGCAGTACTTC
NA	NA	TRBJ2-5	TRBV28	CASSFPSRDWQETQYF	TGTGCCAGCAGTTTCCCCTCCCGGGACTGGCAAGAGACCCAGTACTTC
NA	NA	TRBJ2-7	TRBV6-5	CASSYTGYEQYF	TGTGCCAGCAGTTACACCGGGTACGAGCAGTACTTC
NA	TRBD1	TRBJ2-1	TRBV25-1	CASSEYEDRGTTYNEQFF	TGTGCCAGCAGTGAATATGAGGACAGGGGGACAACATACAATGAGCAGTTCTTC
few	NA	TRBJ1-4	TRBV14	CASSQEGAANEKLFF	TGTGCCAGCAGCCAAGAGGGGGCGGCTAATGAAAAACTGTTTTTT
NA	TRBD2	TRBJ2-1	TRBV5-6	CASSGWGGSFYNEQFF	TGTGCCAGCAGCGGGTGGGGGGGATCCTTTTACAATGAGCAGTTCTTC
NA	NA	TRBJ2-1	TRBV10-3	CAISDPRTLEQFF	TGTGCCATCAGTGACCCGCGCACCCTAGAGCAGTTCTTC
NA	TRBD1	TRBJ1-4	TRBV11-2	CASSARGQGAYDYEKLFF	TGTGCCAGCAGCGCCCGGGGTCAGGGGGCGTACGATTATGAAAAACTGTTTTTT
NA	TRBD1	TRBJ2-3	TRBV25-1	CASREDLRQGATDTQYF	TGTGCCAGCAGGGAAGACCTACGACAGGGGGCTACAGATACGCAGTATTTT
NA	NA	TRBJ1-2	TRBV6-5	CASSEQADLRTF	TGTGCCAGCAGTGAACAAGCAGACCTGAGGACCTTC
NA	NA	TRBJ2-1	TRBV4-3	CASSPRRDNEQFF	TGCGCCAGCAGCCCTAGAAGAGACAATGAGCAGTTCTTC
NA	TRBD2	TRBJ2-7	TRBV10-3	CAISKTSGRPSSYEQYF	TGTGCCATCAGCAAGACTAGCGGGAGGCCTAGCTCCTACGAGCAGTACTTC
NA	TRBD1	TRBJ1-1	TRBV5-8	CASIIDRVSEAFF	TGTGCCAGCATCATCGACAGGGTCAGTGAAGCTTTCTTT
NA	TRBD2	TRBJ2-5	TRBV30	CAWKSPLLAGGRKETQYF	TGTGCCTGGAAATCACCTCTTTTAGCGGGAGGGAGGAAAGAGACCCAGTACTTC
NA	NA	TRBJ2-7	TRBV11-2	CASSLDSWDGGWEQYF	TGTGCCAGCAGCTTAGATTCCTGGGACGGGGGTTGGGAGCAGTACTTC
NA	NA	TRBJ2-1	TRBV11-2	CASSLEGPGRKDRYNEQFF	TGTGCCAGCAGCTTAGAGGGTCCCGGGAGAAAGGATCGGTACAATGAGCAGTTCTTC
NA	TRBD2	TRBJ2-1	TRBV28	CASSFRGREFF	TGTGCCAGCAGTTTTCGTGGGAGGGAGTTCTTC
few	NA	TRBJ2-3	TRBV30	CAWSRSGGTDTQYF	TGTGCCTGGAGTAGGAGCGGAGGCACAGATACGCAGTATTTT
few	TRBD2	TRBJ2-7	TRBV28	CASTLGLALYNEQYF	TGTGCCAGCACCCTAGGACTAGCCCTGTACAACGAGCAGTACTTC
once	NA	TRBJ2-7	TRBV29-1	CSVEELKDRPPYEQYF	TGCAGCGTTGAAGAACTAAAGGACAGACCACCCTACGAGCAGTACTTC
NA	TRBD2	TRBJ2-3	TRBV2	CASSESQREGPTDTQYF	TGTGCCAGCAGTGAAAGTCAACGGGAGGGACCCACAGATACGCAGTATTTT
NA	TRBD1	TRBJ1-2	TRBV7-9	CASSSDRGHGYTF	TGTGCCAGCAGCTCGGACAGGGGGCACGGCTACACCTTC
NA	TRBD2	TRBJ2-1	TRBV25-1	CASSGLLAGDYNEQFF	TGTGCCAGCAGTGGACTTTTAGCGGGGGACTACAATGAGCAGTTCTTC
few	NA	TRBJ2-2	TRBV7-9	CASSLIGEGTGELFF	TGTGCCAGCAGCTTAATCGGGGAAGGCACCGGGGAGCTGTTTTTT
few	NA	TRBJ2-5	TRBV18	CASSPAEGETQYF	TGTGCCAGCTCACCCGCGGAGGGGGAGACCCAGTACTTC
few	TRBD1	TRBJ1-2	TRBV29-1	CSARGTDYGYTF	TGCAGCGCAAGAGGGACAGACTATGGCTACACCTTC
NA	TRBD1	TRBJ1-5	TRBV19	CASISTGGDNQPQHF	TGTGCCAGTATTTCGACAGGGGGCGACAATCAGCCCCAGCATTTT
NA	TRBD1	TRBJ2-1	TRBV25-1	CASSARGTGEGNEQFF	TGTGCCAGCAGTGCCCGTGGGACAGGGGAAGGAAATGAGCAGTTCTTC
NA	TRBD1	TRBJ2-7	TRBV4-3	CASSQVSPQGAIDEQYF	TGCGCCAGCAGCCAAGTGTCTCCACAGGGGGCTATCGACGAGCAGTACTTC
NA	NA	TRBJ1-1	TRBV29-1	CSVGSSPKGVLNTEAFF	TGCAGCGTTGGAAGCTCTCCAAAGGGGGTCCTGAACACTGAAGCTTTCTTT
NA	TRBD2	TRBJ2-7	TRBV15	CATSRDRRGRAYEQCF	TGTGCCACCAGCAGAGATAGGCGCGGGAGGGCCTACGAGCAGTGCTTC
NA	NA	TRBJ2-7	TRBV28	CASRGPGREQYF	TGTGCCAGCAGGGGGCCAGGGAGGGAGCAGTACTTC
NA	NA	TRBJ2-7	TRBV11-2	CASSHIPRRPSYEQYF	TGTGCCAGCAGCCATATACCTAGGAGACCCTCCTACGAGCAGTACTTC
NA	NA	TRBJ2-5	TRBV4-3	CASSQQVDNQETQYF	TGCGCCAGCAGCCAGCAAGTCGACAACCAAGAGACCCAGTACTTC
NA	NA	TRBJ2-1	TRBV27	CASSLSPRYNEQFF	TGTGCCAGCAGTTTATCCCCGCGCTACAATGAGCAGTTCTTC
few	NA	TRBJ1-4	TRBV7-9	CASSQGWVLTNEKLFF	TGTGCCAGCAGCCAGGGGTGGGTCTTAACTAATGAAAAACTGTTTTTT
NA	TRBD2	TRBJ2-1	TRBV6-6	CASSRSGTSGANEQFF	TGTGCCAGCAGTCGTTCCGGGACTAGCGGAGCAAATGAGCAGTTCTTC
NA	NA	TRBJ1-2	TRBV4-1	CASSQESQNYGYTF	TGCGCCAGCAGCCAAGAATCCCAGAACTATGGCTACACCTTC
NA	NA	TRBJ1-2	TRBV6-5	CASSYSNGQNYGYTF	TGTGCCAGCAGTTACTCGAACGGACAGAACTATGGCTACACCTTC
NA	NA	TRBJ1-4	TRBV7-9	CASSNTRDVREKLFF	TGTGCCAGCAGCAATACTCGGGATGTTCGTGAAAAACTGTTTTTT
few	TRBD1	TRBJ2-7	TRBV7-9	CASRLGQENSYEQYF	TGTGCCAGCAGACTTGGACAGGAAAACTCCTACGAGCAGTACTTC
NA	NA	TRBJ2-2	TRBV6-4	CASSDSSRSTGELFF	TGTGCCAGCAGTGACTCGTCTAGGAGCACCGGGGAGCTGTTTTTT
NA	NA	TRBJ1-2	TRBV25-1	CASSVPTETEGNYGYTF	TGTGCCAGCAGTGTCCCCACAGAAACGGAGGGGAACTATGGCTACACCTTC
NA	TRBD1	TRBJ1-2	TRBV5-5	CASSLGRGLNTF	TGTGCCAGCAGCTTGGGGAGGGGGCTTAACACCTTC
NA	TRBD2	TRBJ2-7	TRBV9	CASSPRTSGSYEQYF	TGTGCCAGCAGCCCTCGGACTAGCGGCTCCTACGAGCAGTACTTC
once	NA	TRBJ2-1	TRBV4-3	CASSYHGGGRESYNEQFF	TGCGCCAGCAGCTACCATGGGGGCGGGAGAGAGTCCTACAATGAGCAGTTCTTC
NA	NA	TRBJ2-7	TRBV27	CASSRERAAYEQYF	TGTGCCAGCAGTCGAGAGCGGGCGGCCTACGAGCAGTACTTC
NA	NA	TRBJ2-3	TRBV4-2	CASSLGAHWGTDTQYF	TGTGCCAGCAGCTTGGGGGCACATTGGGGCACAGATACGCAGTATTTT
NA	TRBD2	TRBJ2-1	TRBV5-4	CASSSTGTSGVEQFF	TGTGCCAGCAGCTCAACCGGGACTAGCGGGGTTGAGCAGTTCTTC
NA	NA	TRBJ2-7	TRBV29-1	CSVGANAYEQYF	TGCAGCGTTGGGGCAAATGCATACGAGCAGTACTTC
NA	NA	TRBJ2-7	TRBV12-2	CASRAGTSDYEQYF	TGTGCAAGTCGGGCCGGGACTAGCGACTACGAGCAGTACTTC
NA	NA	TRBJ2-5	TRBV28	CASSMGGGTWQETQYF	TGTGCCAGCAGCATGGGAGGTGGGACCTGGCAAGAGACCCAGTACTTC